This TCR beta chain was documented in a study of blood T cell repertoires in COVID-19. Study-wide background: Sources were T cells, B-cell-depleted T cells, or PBMCs; the material itself was cDNA or gDNA.

Authors' processing steps: Estimation of nucleated cell counts relied on the amplification of reference gene primers. Assay: immunoSEQ multiplex PCR; the TCRdb copy retains only in-frame clones and omits some. V and J calls and clone size are as listed in that table; D and trimming were resolved from the DNA. The data show some 170,000 clones, with more than 80% seen just once and 6.2% held by the top ten. This CDR3 spans 15 amino acids. Germline CDR1 SGDLS, CDR2 YYNGEE. V dropped 3 bases and J dropped 0 bases, with 9 bases sitting between them. Self-reported history from a screening survey and questionnaire set each donor's cohort. Two negative PCRs, clearance, or symptom resolution were required of recovered Cohort 3 donors. In its sample, this clone was seen once.

The receptor was derived from a man aged 40-49 years who had recovered from COVID-19. The material sequenced was PBMCs or T cells enriched from blood (not recorded which). This chain links TRBV9 with TRBJ1-4; D gene unclear. CDR3 coding DNA: TGTGCCAGCAGCGGCCACAGTTCAACTAATGAAAAACTGTTTTTT. Amino acid sequence: CASSGHSSTNEKLFF.